This T cell receptor beta chain was identified during a study of cytomegalovirus exposure and HLA in healthy donors. About this clone: Antigen unknown.

Study-wide results and caveats: Researchers catalogued under 200 TCR beta chains as cytomegalovirus-associated. Productive status was seen about 87% or about 30% of the time for most TCR beta V segments in an earlier analysis.

The PCR used 60 Vbeta and 13 Jbeta primers. Produced via immunoSEQ multiplex PCR; TCRdb's table is partial and in-frame only. There are 150,000 to 200,000 clones in the sample; roughly four fifths occur only once, and around 1% lies in the top ten. Sequencing was carried out using PBMCs. The TCR was taken from a woman in her thirties or forties in good health and CMV-seronegative.

CDR3 sequence reads: CASSYGQGLIEQYF. CDR3 bases: TGTGCCAGCAGTTACGGGCAGGGATTGATTGAGCAGTACTTC. The gene calls are TRBV6-6 and TRBJ2-7; perhaps TRBD1 as D (5 bases). The CDR3 loop spans 14 amino acids. Trimming removed 2 bases from V and 7 bases from J, with 15 bases in between. Looked up from germline, CDR1 is MNHNY and CDR2 is SVGAGI (reference sequence).